The clone carrying this T cell receptor (beta chain) was detected only a few times. Individual cDNA molecules received unique molecular identifiers. One entry per CDR3 protein results from TCRdb running MiXCR on the 5' RACE reads. The table has approximately 22,000 distinct CDR3 sequences, around 5% seen once. The record originates from a study of early T cells in non-severe SARS-CoV-2 infection. This clonotype was sampled from an adult who was a healthcare worker with PCR-confirmed SARS-CoV-2 infection or an uninfected control (not recorded which). This specimen was whole blood, taken at baseline.

This CDR3 is CASSYSETPYNEQFF. As DNA, the CDR3 is TGTGCCAGCAGTTACTCCGAGACCCCGTACAATGAGCAGTTCTTC. The rearrangement uses TRBV6-5 and TRBJ2-1; D unresolved. Germline values: CDR1 MNHEY, CDR2 SVGAGI. V was clipped by 0 bases and J by 4 bases, with 10 bases between them. The CDR3 runs 15 residues.